This T cell receptor (beta chain) emerged from a study of T cell responses to AZD1222 COVID-19 vaccine. Broader study findings: Samples come after the peak T cell response, not at day 14.

The germline V gene encodes CDR1 MNHEY and CDR2 SVGAGI. Deletions cut 7 bases from V and 6 bases from J, with 15 bases between. The CDR3 is 13 amino acids. This clone appeared once. The target antigen is unknown. The table came from immunoSEQ multiplex PCR; TCRdb's copy has only in-frame clones and leaves some out. The sample includes more than 110,000 clones, roughly 89% of them seen just once. The receptor was isolated from an adult in good health. This chain connects TRBV6-5 to TRBJ1-1, with TRBD1 as a possible D gene (5 bases). Specimen: peripheral blood, collected on day 0 of AZD1222 vaccination. CDR3 loop: CASNKVGDAEAFF. In nucleotides, the CDR3 is TGTGCCAGCAACAAAGTAGGGGACGCTGAAGCTTTCTTT.